This T cell receptor beta chain comes out of a study of control samples from healthy donors and cancer patients. The CDR3 loop spans 16 amino acids. The V gene lost 1 base and the J gene lost 5 bases, with 18 bases spanning the gap. Germline CDR1 and CDR2: SGHDT and YYEEEE. The assay was immunoSEQ multiplex PCR, and TCRdb's table has in-frame clones only and misses some. This sample has about 55,000 clones, with 70% to 90% found just once. Sample: blood. The receptor was derived from a middle-aged man in good health. J is TRBJ1-2 and V is TRBV5-6; a weak D match, TRBD1 (6 bases). This chain's CDR3 is CASSLSGSRGVYGYTF. The DNA for the CDR3 is TGTGCCAGCAGCTTGAGTGGATCCAGGGGCGTGTATGGCTACACCTTC.